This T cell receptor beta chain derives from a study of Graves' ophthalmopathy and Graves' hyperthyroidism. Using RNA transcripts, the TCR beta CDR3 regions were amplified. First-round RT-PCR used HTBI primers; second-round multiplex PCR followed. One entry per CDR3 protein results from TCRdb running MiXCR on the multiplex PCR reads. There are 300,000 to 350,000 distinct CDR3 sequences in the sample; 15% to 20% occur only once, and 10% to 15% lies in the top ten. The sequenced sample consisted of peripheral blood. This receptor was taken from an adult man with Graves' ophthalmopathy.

CDR3 protein: CASSPQDTSSYNSPLHF. The CDR3 DNA reads as TGTGCCAGCAGTCCCCAGGACACGAGCTCCTATAATTCACCCCTCCACTTT. This sequence joins TRBV28 and TRBJ1-6; TRBD1 might be the D (5 bases). Germline CDR1 is MDHEN and CDR2 is SYDVKM. V lost 5 bases and J 0 bases, leaving 14 bases between the germline ends. This CDR3 contains 17 residues.